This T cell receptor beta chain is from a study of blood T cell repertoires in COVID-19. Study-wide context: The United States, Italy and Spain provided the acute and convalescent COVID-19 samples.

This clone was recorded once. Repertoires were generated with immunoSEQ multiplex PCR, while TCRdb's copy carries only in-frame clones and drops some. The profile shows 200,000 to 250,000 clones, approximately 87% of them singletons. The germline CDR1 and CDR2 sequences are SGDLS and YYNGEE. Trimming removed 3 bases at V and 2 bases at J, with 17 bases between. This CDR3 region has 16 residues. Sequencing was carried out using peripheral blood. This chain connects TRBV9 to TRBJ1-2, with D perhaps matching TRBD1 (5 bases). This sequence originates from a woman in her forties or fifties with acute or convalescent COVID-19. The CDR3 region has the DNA TGTGCCAGCAGCGGGGGCCCCGGGGGAGTCAACTATGGCTACACCTTC. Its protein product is CASSGGPGGVNYGYTF.